One T cell receptor beta chain is described in this entry. Its binding antigen is unknown. Per-base quality was not reported, and no clone a single base away is much larger than it. These data belong to a study of memory CD4+ T cells and cytomegalovirus serostatus (dated by TCRdb to between 2018 and 2020). At the level of the whole study: A total of some 33 healthy Belgian adults, of whom 9 were CMV seropositive and about 24 were CMV seronegative, were included in the cohort. The study sequenced CD4+ memory TCRbeta repertoires of a Belgian cohort with known cytomegalovirus serostatus to replicate a published TCR-based CMV serostatus classifier.

A FACSAria II was used to sort memory CD4+ T cells, defined as single viable CD3+CD4+CD8-CD45RO+ cells. CMV serostatus was assessed using a Roche Elecsys assay, by which serum IgG against CMV pp150, pp28, p38 and p52 was detected. Following thawing, total CD4+ T cells were enriched through positive selection using CD4 magnetic microbeads. Samples originated from another study that specifically interrogated the CD4+ T cell memory repertoire. Following standard operating procedures, peripheral blood mononuclear cells were isolated and cryopreserved, while serum was kept at -80 degrees C. The staining used CD3-PerCP (BW264/56), CD4-APC (RPA-T4), CD45RO-PE (UCHT1) and CD8-Pacific Orange (3B5) antibodies, and Sytox blue was used to exclude non-viable cells. The research as a whole found: The results were interpreted as suggesting that the CMV-associated TCR signature is mostly present in the CD4+ memory repertoire. On the Belgian cohort, the classifier based on the original framework reached a median bootstrapped AUC of roughly 0.94, with a 95% CI of 0.76-1.00. Among the 160 or so previously reported CMV-associated TCRbeta sequences, some 70 showed up in the CD4+ memory repertoires, with each one found in between one and five individuals. Only CD4+CD45RO+ memory cells were sequenced, in contrast to the original study, in which naive and memory CD4+ and CD8+ populations were covered. For CMV serostatus prediction, a median bootstrapped AUC of approximately 0.95 was reached with the original framework, and a median bootstrapped AUC of approximately 0.89 was reached with a US-trained random forest.

The germline ends are 4 bases apart after V is trimmed by 5 bases and J by 2 bases. Taken from cysteine to phenylalanine, the CDR3 has 11 residues. Just CDR3 DNA is preserved here, 33 bases in frame from base 1. The germline V gene supplies CDR1 SGHTA and CDR2 FQGNSA. The Quick-DNA Microprep Kit was used to extract genomic DNA from the sorted cells. Amplification of TCRbeta DNA was done with the immunoSEQ hsTCRbeta kit, following the protocol from the manufacturer. TCRbeta libraries were sequenced on an Illumina MiSeq instrument. As for the authors' bioinformatics: Following removal of out-of-frame sequences, more than 2,000,000 distinct TCRbeta sequences were retained, with an average of around 70,000 per individual. Each individual was scored by the count of 150 or so previously reported CMV-associated TCRbeta sequences and the total productive distinct TCRbeta count. A beta-binomial model was reimplemented in Python, and random forests from scikit-learn, run with default parameters, were trained on data from the US cohort. Classifier performance on the Belgian cohort was reported as the median AUC with percentile confidence intervals calculated over 10,000 bootstrap iterations. TCRdb took this table from immuneACCESS and kept in-frame rearrangements with V and J called. Such tables lack part of the clones; where checked against another copy, unresolved V genes explain under half of the gap, and the rest is unexplained. Clone size and the V and J calls come from that table; the DNA yielded D and trimming. This sample comprises 46,000 or so clones, around 78% of them detected only once. The ten largest clones add up to 0.85% to 0.95% of the sample.

Sequencing was done on a sample of memory CD4+ T cells from blood. The TCR originated in an adult in good health and CMV-seronegative. Recombination joined TRBV7-2 with TRBJ2-7, with an unclear D gene assignment. The CDR3 protein: CASSLTYEQYF. The DNA is as follows: TGTGCCAGCAGCCTCACCTACGAGCAGTACTTC.